This T cell receptor (beta chain) was sequenced for a study of blood T cells in healthy people across ages. General study points: Reliance upon unsorted PBMCs precluded definitive naive versus antigen-experienced comparison.

Next came a second PCR, run for 7 to 11 cycles, which used a sample-barcoded 5' primer along with a J-beta primer mix. TCRdb re-derived calls from the 5' RACE reads in MiXCR, one entry per CDR3 protein. Among about 800,000 distinct CDR3 sequences, 58% were seen once, and the ten largest hold about 20%. As to this clonotype: Its specificity is not known.

Germline V gives CDR1 SEHNR, CDR2 FQNEAQ (reference sequence). Trimming took off 4 bases at V and 7 bases at J, with 8 bases between the two ends. The CDR3 is made up of 11 amino acids. This TCR derives from a man younger than 45 in good health. The V call is TRBV7-9, the J call TRBJ2-7, with D unclear. Sequencing input: blood. CDR3 coding DNA: TGTGCCAGCAGCTCGAACTTGGAGCAGTACTTC. Translated: CASSSNLEQYF. The full variable domain, with the rest looked up from reference TRBV7-9 and TRBJ2-7, is DTGVSQNPRHKITKRGQNVTFRCDPISEHNRLYWYRQTLGQGPEFLTYFQNEAQLEKSRLLSDRFSAERPKGSFSTLEIQRTEQGDSAMYLCASSSNLEQYFGPGTRLTVT.